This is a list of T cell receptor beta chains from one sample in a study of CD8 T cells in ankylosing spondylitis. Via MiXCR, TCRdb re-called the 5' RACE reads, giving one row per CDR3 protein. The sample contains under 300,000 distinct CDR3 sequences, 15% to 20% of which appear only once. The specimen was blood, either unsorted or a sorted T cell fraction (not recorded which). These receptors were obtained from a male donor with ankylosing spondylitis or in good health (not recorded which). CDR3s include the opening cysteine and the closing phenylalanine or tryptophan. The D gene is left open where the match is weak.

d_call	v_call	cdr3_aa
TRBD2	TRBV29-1	CSVGERDYNEQFF
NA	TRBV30	CAWSDLPDSYEQYF
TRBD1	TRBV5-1	CASSLTGGLYEQYF
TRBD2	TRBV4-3	CASSQNLAGVTDTQYF
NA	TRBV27	CASSLSQGGYEQYF
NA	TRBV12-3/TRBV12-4	CASSPNTEAFF
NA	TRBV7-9	CASSSWALAVGTDTQYF
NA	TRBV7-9	CARDSSSSGDTIYF
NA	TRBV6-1	CASSTTPPLGVRNEQFF
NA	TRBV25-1	CASSEPGSNEKLFF
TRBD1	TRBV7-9	CASSPMTGTGKHNEQFF
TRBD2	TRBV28	CASSFSVPRREGRNEQFF
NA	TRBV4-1	CASSQVGWTEAFF
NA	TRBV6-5	CASSYSPAGVYYEQYF
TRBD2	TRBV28	CASSSWTSWGYEQYF
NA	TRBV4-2	CASSQVFTGDDGYTF
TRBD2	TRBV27	CASNLAGGPFYEQYF
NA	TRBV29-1	CSVGVSSYNEQFF
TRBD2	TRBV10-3	CAISESVTSGANEQFF
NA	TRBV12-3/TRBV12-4	CASSDDPNEQFF
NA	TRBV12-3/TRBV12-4	CASRPQEEISYEQYF
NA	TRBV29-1	CSVWGIGSGNTIYF
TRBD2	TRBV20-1	CSARDLRGDPTYEQYF
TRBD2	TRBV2	CASTPTSGTYNEQFF